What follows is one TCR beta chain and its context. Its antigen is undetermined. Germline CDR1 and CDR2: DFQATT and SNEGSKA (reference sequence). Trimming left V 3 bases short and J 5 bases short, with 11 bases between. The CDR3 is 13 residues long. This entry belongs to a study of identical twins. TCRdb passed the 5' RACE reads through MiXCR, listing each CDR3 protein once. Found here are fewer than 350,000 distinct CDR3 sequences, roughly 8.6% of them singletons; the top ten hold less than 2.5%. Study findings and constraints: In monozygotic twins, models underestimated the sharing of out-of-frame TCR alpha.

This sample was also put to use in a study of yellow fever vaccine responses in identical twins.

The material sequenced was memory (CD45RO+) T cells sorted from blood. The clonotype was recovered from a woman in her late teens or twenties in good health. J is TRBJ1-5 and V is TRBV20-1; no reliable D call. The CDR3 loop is CSARTGGHQPQHF. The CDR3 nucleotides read TGCAGTGCTAGGACGGGAGGCCATCAGCCCCAGCATTTT.